This passage covers 19 T cell receptor beta chains from one sample sequenced in a study of CD8+ T cells in alopecia areata. Documented treatment: oral pan-JAK inhibitor, 5-10 mg twice daily. Extraction of RNA preceded its reverse transcription into cDNA, which served as the sequencing template. Libraries were prepared by immunoSEQ multiplex PCR; TCRdb keeps only in-frame clonotypes and omits some of them. The profile covers some 190,000 clones, with just under 65% appearing a single time and under 1.5% taken by the ten largest. The sequencing used CD4+ T cells sorted from blood, collected at approximately week 49, from a patient treated with tofacitinib. The receptors come from a human donor with alopecia areata.

A word on this clone: This sample also contains other DNA sequences that code for the same CDR3. The genes are TRBV30 and TRBJ1-5; perhaps TRBD1 as D (5 bases). V was shortened by 5 bases and J by 3 bases, with 11 bases between the two germline ends. The germline V gene has CDR1 GTSNPN and CDR2 SVGIG (reference sequence). The CDR3 extends over 13 amino acids. This chain's CDR3 is CAWAGGDNQPQHF. In nucleotides, the CDR3 is TGTGCCTGGGCCGGGGGAGACAATCAGCCCCAGCATTTT.

The chain recombines TRBV29-1 with TRBJ1-1; D gene ambiguous. The CDR3 is made up of 12 amino acids. Deletions cut 6 bases from V and 2 bases from J, with 10 bases between. Looked up from germline, CDR1 is SQVTM and CDR2 is ANQGSEA. The CDR3 loop reads CSVADPNTEAFF. The DNA of the CDR3 is TGCAGCGTCGCGGACCCCAACACTGAAGCTTTCTTT.

V is TRBV15 and J is TRBJ1-2; D might be TRBD1 (6 bases). CDR1 is LNHNV and CDR2 is YYDKDF in the germline V gene (reference sequence). The CDR3 loop spans 15 amino acids. V was clipped by 0 bases and J by 2 bases, with 10 bases between them. CDR3: CATSRDRTVNYGYTF. CDR3 in DNA: TGTGCCACCAGCAGAGATAGGACAGTAAACTATGGCTACACCTTC.

The V and J genes are TRBV29-1 and TRBJ1-1; possible D gene TRBD1, 5 bases. CDR3 length: 11 residues. Trimming removed 5 bases at V and 10 bases at J, with 14 bases between. Germline V gene lookup returns CDR1 SQVTM and CDR2 ANQGSEA. CDR3 protein: CSVSGAEGAFF. The CDR3 DNA sequence: TGCAGCGTTTCTGGGGCTGAAGGAGCTTTCTTT.

J is TRBJ1-5 and V is TRBV30; D uncertain. In germline, CDR1 is GTSNPN, CDR2 SVGIG (reference sequence). This CDR3 is 14 amino acids long. V was shortened by 0 bases and J by 5 bases, with 11 bases between the two germline ends. As DNA, the CDR3 is TGTGCCTGGAGTGTACGGGCGGGAGATCAGCCCCAGCATTTT. This codes for CAWSVRAGDQPQHF.

This chain uses TRBV5-6 with TRBJ2-7; 9 bases are shared with TRBD1. The germline V gene has CDR1 SGHDT and CDR2 YYEEEE. CDR3 length equals 15 residues. V gave up 3 bases and J gave up 5 bases; unmatched junction bases: 9. As DNA, the CDR3 is TGTGCCAGCAGCTCCACCGGGACAGGGATCCACGAGCAGTACTTC. It yields the protein CASSSTGTGIHEQYF.

The chain uses TRBV20-1 and TRBJ2-5, with unresolved D. The CDR3 has 11 amino acids. Trimming shortened V by 3 bases and J by 4 bases, and 6 bases separated the two germline ends. The V gene's germline CDR1 is DFQATT and CDR2 SNEGSKA (reference sequence). CDR3 in amino acids: CSASGSETQYF. CDR3 nucleotides: TGCAGTGCTAGCGGGTCAGAGACCCAGTACTTC.

The chain carries TRBV9 and TRBJ2-1; TRBD1 aligns across 8 bases. The V segment lost 5 bases and the J segment 2 bases; nucleotides outside the gene matches: 6. The CDR3 is 15 amino acids. The germline V gene encodes CDR1 SGDLS and CDR2 YYNGEE. The CDR3 region is CASSPRDRTYNEQFF. The CDR3 region has the DNA TGTGCCAGCAGTCCTCGGGACAGGACCTACAATGAGCAGTTCTTC.

The rearrangement uses TRBV30 and TRBJ2-1; D unresolved. Germline CDR1 GTSNPN, CDR2 SVGIG (reference sequence). The CDR3 consists of 13 residues. V gave up 0 bases and J gave up 7 bases, with 10 bases separating them. The DNA for the CDR3 is TGTGCCTGGAGTGTACGACAAAGTAATGAGCAGTTCTTC. It codes for CAWSVRQSNEQFF. Complete variable domain (other parts from reference TRBV30 and TRBJ2-1): SQTIHQWPATLVQPVGSPLSLECTVEGTSNPNLYWYRQAAGRGLQLLFYSVGIGQISSEVPQNLSASRPQDRQFILSSKKLLLSDSGFYLCAWSVRQSNEQFFGPGTRLTVL.

This chain joins TRBV7-3 and TRBJ2-7, with 16 bases matching TRBD2. The CDR3 consists of 20 residues. Germline V CDR1 and CDR2: SGHTA, FQGTGA. The V gene end was trimmed by 2 bases and the J gene end by 7 bases; junction bases not matched to a gene: 17. This CDR3 reads CASSLYGNTGTSGGAREQYF. The CDR3 DNA is TGTGCCAGCAGCTTATACGGGAACACCGGGACTAGCGGGGGGGCCCGAGAGCAGTACTTC.

This sequence joins TRBV18 and TRBJ2-7, with TRBD1 identical over 7 bases. The V gene end was trimmed by 2 bases and the J gene end by 2 bases; junction bases not matched to a gene: 9. CDR1 is KGHSH and CDR2 is LQKENI in the germline V gene. The CDR3 sequence is 16 residues long. The CDR3 loop is CASSPSRDSSPYEQYF. CDR3 in DNA: TGTGCCAGCTCACCATCCCGGGACAGCTCTCCCTACGAGCAGTACTTC.

The sample holds a few counts of this clone. V gene TRBV4-3 combines with J gene TRBJ2-4; 9 bases line up with TRBD1. The germline V gene encodes CDR1 LGHNA and CDR2 YSLEER. J lost 7 bases, V lost 1 base, and 8 bases had no gene match. CDR3 length: 16 residues. Here the CDR3 reads CASSQVPGQGLNIQYF. CDR3 DNA sequence: TGCGCCAGCAGCCAAGTCCCGGGACAGGGCCTCAACATTCAGTACTTC.

The CDR3 region has the DNA TGTGCCACCAGCAGAGATGGAGCGGGGAACCGCTACGAGCAGTACTTC. Amino acid sequence: CATSRDGAGNRYEQYF. The chain recombines TRBV15 with TRBJ2-7; 7 nucleotides align to TRBD2. CDR3 length: 16 residues. With V trimmed by 0 bases and J by 3 bases, 8 bases remained unmatched. Germline values: CDR1 LNHNV, CDR2 YYDKDF (reference sequence).

This sequence joins TRBV27 and TRBJ1-6; D is unclear. V was trimmed by 6 bases and J by 8 bases, leaving 17 bases between them. CDR1 is MNHEY and CDR2 is SMNVEV in the germline V gene (reference sequence). CDR3 length: 15 residues. The CDR3 loop is CASRPQENLHSPLHF. In nucleotides, the CDR3 is TGTGCCAGCAGACCCCAGGAGAACTTACATTCACCCCTCCACTTT.

V and J are TRBV15 and TRBJ2-5; D may correspond to TRBD1 or TRBD2 (5 bases each). The CDR3 has 13 amino acids. CDR1 and CDR2 from the germline V gene are LNHNV and YYDKDF (reference sequence). Between the trimmed V and J ends, which lost 1 base and 4 bases, there was a span of 7 bases. In DNA, the CDR3 is TGTGCCACCAGCAGAGGGGGGACAGAGACCCAGTACTTC. Amino acid sequence: CATSRGGTETQYF.

The table lists this clone with a few counts. This chain joins TRBV9 and TRBJ2-3; D unresolved. Between the trimmed V and J ends, which lost 1 base and 2 bases, there was a span of 8 bases. This CDR3 contains 14 residues. Germline CDR1 and CDR2: SGDLS and YYNGEE. In nucleotides, the CDR3 is TGTGCCAGCAGCGTATCGGCGACCACAGATACGCAGTATTTT. Translating gives CASSVSATTDTQYF.

The chain is built from TRBV15 and TRBJ2-5; no definite D call. The CDR3 totals 11 residues. Germline CDR1 reads LNHNV; CDR2 reads YYDKDF (reference sequence). V lost 6 bases and J lost 4, with 6 bases in between. DNA of the CDR3: TGTGCCACCAGAAACCGAGAGACCCAGTACTTC. Translated, it gives CATRNRETQYF.

The gene calls are TRBV27 and TRBJ2-7, with 7 bases that match TRBD1. CDR3 length equals 15 residues. Losses at the gene ends were 4 bases for V and 0 bases for J; bases not matched to a gene: 6. Looked up from germline, CDR1 is MNHEY and CDR2 is SMNVEV (reference sequence). The CDR3 coding sequence is TGTGCCAGCAGTTCCGGGACAGATCCCTCCTACGAGCAGTACTTC. It translates to CASSSGTDPSYEQYF.

V and J are TRBV5-6 and TRBJ2-7, with D tentatively TRBD2 (6 bases). Germline CDR1 and CDR2: SGHDT and YYEEEE. The CDR3 has 13 residues. V was clipped by 0 bases and J by 6 bases, with 10 bases between them. CDR3 nucleotides: TGTGCCAGCAGCTTGGGGACCGGGGGCGAGCAGTACTTC. It specifies CASSLGTGGEQYF. The whole variable domain, remainder taken from reference TRBV5-6 and TRBJ2-7, is DAGVTQSPTHLIKTRGQQVTLRCSPKSGHDTVSWYQQALGQGPQFIFQYYEEEERQRGNFPDRFSGHQFPNYSSELNVNALLLGDSALYLCASSLGTGGEQYFGPGTRLTVT.